The clone carrying this TCR beta chain was seen many times. This sample is drawn from a study of T cells in Graves' hyperthyroidism and ophthalmopathy. Subjects aged 18 to 65 presented with newly diagnosed hyperthyroidism of less than 2 months' duration. On the basis of clinical symptoms, serum thyroxine and TRAb, thyroid ultrasound and orbital computed tomography, diagnoses were made. TCR beta CDR3 sequences were amplified from RNA transcripts. Initially, a first-round RT-PCR of the TCR CDR3 employed the HTBI primer set. TCRdb reprocessed the multiplex PCR reads via MiXCR and lists one record per CDR3 protein. This sample has some 50,000 distinct CDR3 sequences, with roughly 51% found just once. With 6 bases clipped from V and 9 bases from J, the junction kept 10 bases outside the gene matches. There are 14 residues in the CDR3. Per the germline V gene, CDR1 is SGHKS and CDR2 is YYEKEE (reference sequence).

The chain has TRBV5-5 and TRBJ1-3; TRBD1 aligns across 9 bases. The sequenced sample was peripheral blood or thyroid tissue (not recorded which). The receptor was isolated from a man between 18 and 29 years old with Graves' hyperthyroidism. In DNA form, the CDR3 reads TGTGCCAGCACCGACGCCTTGACAGGGGGCACCATATATTTT. Translation gives CASTDALTGGTIYF.